This record concerns one T cell receptor (beta chain) sequence. The antigen it binds to is not known. No much larger clone exists at a distance of one base, and base qualities are not known. The data were obtained in a study of blood T cell repertoires in COVID-19 (dated by TCRdb to 2018 to 2020). As for the study more broadly: The collaborator samples originated in the United States, Italy and Spain and spanned the acute and convalescent phases of COVID-19. The prospective study material was composed of cDNA or gDNA derived from T cells, B-cell-depleted T cells, or PBMCs. Subjects who had been exposed to COVID-19, were actively infected with it, or had recovered from it provided the deeply sampled blood TCRbeta repertoires that made up the dataset. The repertoires were released in a freely available public database meant as a resource for research on the immune response to SARS-CoV-2. Samples were obtained from the ongoing ImmuneRACE study (first 160 participants) and from over a thousand subjects provided by 6 global collaborators. A de-identified subject ID, COVID-19 status, age in years and sex were almost always included in the sample metadata. Where available, HLA class I and class II types were taken from metadata supplied by the sample provider and were not determined by assay-based typing. Beyond this particular receptor, the publication reports: The amount of clinical and demographic metadata varied by source and participant and was provided uncurated.

TCRbeta CDR3 regions were amplified from genomic DNA by means of the immunoSEQ Assay, a bias-controlled multiplex PCR. In the original analysis: Within the assay, amplification of reference gene primers was used to estimate how many nucleated cells each sample contained. To quantify the absolute abundance of each unique TCRbeta CDR3 rearrangement, sequence reads were collapsed and filtered. Productive Simpson clonality was computed per sample as the square root of Simpson's diversity index over productive rearrangements. TCRdb re-hosts the immuneACCESS table, in-frame sequences only. Its copies lack some clones; in the studies checked, an unresolved V gene accounts for under half of them, and the cause for the rest is not known. The DNA gave D and trimming, while V, J and clone size come from that table. This sample holds approximately 94,000 clones; 85% to 90% were observed only once. The ten largest clones take up around 13% of the sample.

The cysteine opens and the phenylalanine closes a CDR3 of 15 amino acids. Solely the CDR3 DNA is kept, with 45 bases framed from the first base. The germline V and J ends show losses of 4 bases and 4 bases respectively, and no gene match explains 10 bases of the junction. CDR1 WSHSY and CDR2 SAAADI were looked up in the germline V gene. The collaborating institutions used their own protocols to collect whole blood in K2EDTA tubes. For TCRbeta analysis, collaborators shipped samples in one of three forms: frozen whole blood, isolated PBMCs, or DNA extracted from either of those sample types. This clonotype originated in a human donor in a cohort sampled during active COVID-19. The chain uses TRBV10-2 and TRBJ2-7, with TRBD2 matching 7 junction bases. The sequencing sample was made of peripheral blood. CDR3 loop: CASSARGGGPYEQYF. The base sequence is TGCGCCAGCAGTGCGCGCGGGGGAGGTCCTTACGAGCAGTACTTC.